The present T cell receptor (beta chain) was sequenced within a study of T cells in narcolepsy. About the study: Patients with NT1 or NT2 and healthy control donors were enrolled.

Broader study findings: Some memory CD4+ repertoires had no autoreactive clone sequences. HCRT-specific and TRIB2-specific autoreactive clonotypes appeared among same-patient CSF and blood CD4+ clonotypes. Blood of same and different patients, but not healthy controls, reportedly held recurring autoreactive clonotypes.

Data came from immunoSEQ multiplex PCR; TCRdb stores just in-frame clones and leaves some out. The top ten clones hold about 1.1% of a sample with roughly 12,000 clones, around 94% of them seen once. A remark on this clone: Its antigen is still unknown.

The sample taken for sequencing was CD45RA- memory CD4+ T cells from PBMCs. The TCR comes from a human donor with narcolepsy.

CDR3 bases: TGTGCCATCAGTGAGAGGCGGGATACGCAGTATTTT. It yields the protein CAISERRDTQYF. The V gene is TRBV10-3, the J gene TRBJ2-3; the D is unclear. There are 12 residues in the CDR3. V lost 2 bases to trimming and J lost 6 bases, with 6 bases between them. Germline CDR1 is ENHRY and CDR2 is SYGVKD.